A single TCR beta chain is shown here with its context. The data were obtained in a study of T cell changes during pregnancy in multiple sclerosis. Using immunoSEQ multiplex PCR, the repertoire was profiled, and TCRdb retains in-frame clones only, with some absent. The table records tens of thousands of clones, 85% to 90% of them present only once. The CDR3 spans 14 residues. CDR1 SGDLS and CDR2 YYNGEE come from the germline V gene. Trimming took 3 bases from V and 4 from J; bases not matched to a gene: 6. The sequence was collected from a female donor with multiple sclerosis, enrolled in a pregnancy study. The rearrangement links TRBV9 to TRBJ2-5; 7 nucleotides match TRBD2. The sequences come from CD4+ T cells from peripheral blood mononuclear cells, collected in the first trimester of pregnancy. CDR3 DNA: TGTGCCAGCAGCGCGGGTGGGGGGGGAGAGACCCAGTACTTC. Translated: CASSAGGGGETQYF.